The next 17 T cell receptor beta chains were all read from a single sample in a study of OX40 agonist ivuxolimab in advanced cancers. Using immunoSEQ multiplex PCR, the repertoire was profiled, and TCRdb retains in-frame clones only, with some absent. The top ten clones hold roughly 9.8% of a sample with about 79,000 clones, roughly 94% of them seen once. The material was CD4+ or CD8+ T cells sorted from blood, obtained in a trial of the OX40 agonist ivuxolimab. These receptors were taken from an adult with an advanced solid tumor such as melanoma, head and neck, liver or kidney cancer.

Note on this clone: At the DNA level, this CDR3 is encoded by other sequences in the same sample as well. This rearrangement joins TRBV29-1 to TRBJ2-1, with a possible D match to TRBD1 (5 bases). There are 12 residues in the CDR3. From germline, CDR1 is SQVTM and CDR2 ANQGSEA. V was clipped by 4 bases and J by 9 bases, with 13 bases between them. The CDR3: CSVAWEGVEQFF. In nucleotides, the CDR3 is TGCAGCGTTGCTTGGGAAGGGGTTGAGCAGTTCTTC.

V usage is TRBV27 and J usage is TRBJ1-1; possibly TRBD1 for D (6 bases). V lost 0 bases to trimming and J lost 4 bases, with 9 bases between them. Germline assignment: CDR1 MNHEY and CDR2 SMNVEV (reference sequence). The CDR3 has 14 residues. In DNA, the CDR3 is TGTGCCAGCAGTTTATCGGTCAGGGGCACTGAAGCTTTCTTT. It specifies CASSLSVRGTEAFF.

This sequence joins TRBV29-1 and TRBJ1-2; D unclear. There are 13 residues in the CDR3. Germline V gene lookup returns CDR1 SQVTM and CDR2 ANQGSEA. V lost 4 bases and J lost 0, with 9 bases in between. The CDR3 DNA reads TGCAGCGTTGGCACAGCAGCTAACTATGGCTACACCTTC. Translating gives CSVGTAANYGYTF.

Only a few counts were recorded for this clone. The CDR3 bases are TGTGCCAGCAGCTCAAGAGGGCACACTGAAGCTTTCTTT. It is translated as CASSSRGHTEAFF. The V call is TRBV7-9, the J call TRBJ1-1; D gene ambiguous. Germline CDR1 and CDR2: SEHNR and FQNEAQ (reference sequence). V lost 4 bases and J 3 bases, leaving 9 bases between the germline ends. CDR3 length: 13 amino acids. Full variable domain (missing parts from reference TRBV7-9 and TRBJ1-1): DTGVSQNPRHKITKRGQNVTFRCDPISEHNRLYWYRQTLGQGPEFLTYFQNEAQLEKSRLLSDRFSAERPKGSFSTLEIQRTEQGDSAMYLCASSSRGHTEAFFGQGTRLTVV.

In DNA form, the CDR3 reads TGTGCCACCAGCCCTTGGACAGTACCCACCGGGGAGCTGTTTTTT. This encodes CATSPWTVPTGELFF. The genes are TRBV15 and TRBJ2-2, with D possibly being TRBD1 (6 bases). CDR3 length: 15 amino acids. Germline CDR1 is LNHNV and CDR2 is YYDKDF (reference sequence). V gave up 5 bases and J gave up 4 bases, with 14 bases separating them.

The CDR3 spells CASSYTVRDKPCLRNEKLFF. CDR3 DNA: TGTGCCAGCAGTTACACAGTCCGGGACAAACCATGTTTACGTAATGAAAAACTGTTTTTT. This chain links TRBV6-7 with TRBJ1-4; TRBD1 might be the D (6 bases). TRBV6-7 is classed as an ORF, of uncertain function. V lost 2 bases and J 4 bases, leaving 26 bases between the germline ends. This CDR3 comprises 20 residues.

In DNA, the CDR3 is TGTGCCGGGACCTACAACGGGGAGCTGTTTTTT. This gives the protein CAGTYNGELFF. The chain links TRBV28 to TRBJ2-2; tentatively, D is TRBD1 or TRBD2 (5 bases each). CDR1 MDHEN and CDR2 SYDVKM come from the germline V gene. Trimming took 11 bases from V and 7 from J, leaving 11 bases between them. The CDR3 contains 11 residues.

The chain employs TRBV7-2 and TRBJ2-5; 14 bases agree with TRBD2. Germline CDR1 is SGHTA and CDR2 is FQGNSA. The CDR3 has 18 amino acids. V trimming: 3 bases; J trimming: 0 bases; junction bases outside the gene matches: 6. For the CDR3, the DNA is TGTGCCAGCAGCTTCGGGACTAGCGGGAGCCCACACCAAGAGACCCAGTACTTC. This translates into CASSFGTSGSPHQETQYF. Based on the CDR3 plus reference TRBV7-2 and TRBJ2-5, the full variable domain is GAGVSQSPSNKVTEKGKDVELRCDPISGHTALYWYRQSLGQGLEFLIYFQGNSAPDKSGLPSDRFSAERTGGSVSTLTIQRTQQEDSAVYLCASSFGTSGSPHQETQYFGPGTRLLVL.

The chain couples TRBV2 to TRBJ2-1, with 9 bases aligning to TRBD2. Germline CDR1 reads SNHLY; CDR2 reads FYNNEI. V lost 11 bases and J lost 7; bases outside the gene matches: 12. The CDR3 extends over 14 amino acids. In nucleotides, the CDR3 is TGTGCCGGAAGAAGCGGGGGGCCGGTGAATGAGCAGTTCTTC. Residues: CAGRSGGPVNEQFF.

The chain couples TRBV7-6 to TRBJ2-3; TRBD1 agrees at 8 bases. The germline gives CDR1 SGHVS, CDR2 FNYEAQ. After removal of 3 bases from V and 2 bases from J, the junction contained 10 bases not matched to a gene. This CDR3 is 17 amino acids long. Written as DNA, the CDR3 is TGTGCCAGCAGCTTGGACACACAGGGGGTACCCACAGATACGCAGTATTTT. This translates into CASSLDTQGVPTDTQYF.

This chain uses TRBV28 with TRBJ1-1, with D unclear. CDR3 length: 14 residues. Germline V gene data show CDR1 as MDHEN and CDR2 as SYDVKM. The V end was cut by 3 bases, the J end by 4 bases, with 12 bases between. CDR3 DNA sequence: TGTGCCAGCAGTTTCGCCCCGAAGGGCACTGAAGCTTTCTTT. This encodes CASSFAPKGTEAFF.

This chain uses TRBV2 with TRBJ2-7, with a weak D call TRBD2 (5 bases). The germline gives CDR1 SNHLY, CDR2 FYNNEI. V was trimmed by 6 bases and J by 2 bases, leaving 11 bases between them. This CDR3 is built from 13 residues. The DNA of the CDR3 is TGTGCCAGCAGCGAAACTAGGCCCTACGAGCAGTACTTC. Its translation is CASSETRPYEQYF. Drawing the rest from reference TRBV2 and TRBJ2-7, the complete variable domain is EPEVTQTPSHQVTQMGQEVILRCVPISNHLYFYWYRQILGQKVEFLVSFYNNEISEKSEIFDDQFSVERPDGSNFTLKIRSTKLEDSAMYFCASSETRPYEQYFGPGTRLTVT.

The chain recombines TRBV6-1 with TRBJ1-1; D gene uncertain. This CDR3 is 13 amino acids long. Germline lookup yields CDR1 MNHNS and CDR2 SASEGT. V lost 3 bases, J lost 4 bases, and 9 bases lay in between. The CDR3 protein is CASSDVGFTEAFF. In nucleotides, the CDR3 is TGTGCCAGCAGTGATGTGGGTTTCACTGAAGCTTTCTTT.

The J gene is TRBJ2-1, the V gene TRBV27; TRBD2 matches at 9 bases. This CDR3 has 17 amino acids. V dropped 1 base and J dropped 2; count of bases not matched to a gene: 6. Germline values: CDR1 MNHEY, CDR2 SMNVEV (reference sequence). The chain's CDR3 is CASSLWGIAGAYNEQFF. The CDR3 DNA sequence: TGTGCCAGCAGTTTATGGGGGATAGCGGGGGCCTACAATGAGCAGTTCTTC.

V gene TRBV10-1 combines with J gene TRBJ2-7, with 7 bases that match TRBD2. V was pared by 2 bases and J by 5 bases, with 3 bases of the junction left unmatched. The CDR3 is 13 amino acids. Germline CDR1 is WNHNN and CDR2 is SYGVQD (reference sequence). CDR3 DNA: TGCGCCAGCAGTGAGGGGGGGGGTGACGAGCAGTACTTC. It codes for CASSEGGGDEQYF.

The chain carries TRBV7-9 and TRBJ1-4; tentative D call: TRBD1 (6 bases). Trimming pared 7 bases from V and 6 bases from J, leaving 21 bases between. Germline CDR1 and CDR2: SEHNR and FQNEAQ (reference sequence). The CDR3 covers 16 residues. The CDR3 DNA reads as TGTGCCAGCAAACCCGCGGTGGGGGGCGGGTATGAAAAACTGTTTTTT. The encoded protein is CASKPAVGGGYEKLFF.

The chain is built from TRBV7-3 and TRBJ2-3; unclear D gene. Per germline, CDR1 SGHTA and CDR2 FQGTGA. The CDR3 runs to 15 residues. The germline V and J ends were trimmed by 0 bases and 0 bases, with 7 bases remaining between them. The CDR3 nucleotides read TGTGCCAGCAGCTTAACCGGCAGCAGCACAGATACGCAGTATTTT. It codes for CASSLTGSSTDTQYF.